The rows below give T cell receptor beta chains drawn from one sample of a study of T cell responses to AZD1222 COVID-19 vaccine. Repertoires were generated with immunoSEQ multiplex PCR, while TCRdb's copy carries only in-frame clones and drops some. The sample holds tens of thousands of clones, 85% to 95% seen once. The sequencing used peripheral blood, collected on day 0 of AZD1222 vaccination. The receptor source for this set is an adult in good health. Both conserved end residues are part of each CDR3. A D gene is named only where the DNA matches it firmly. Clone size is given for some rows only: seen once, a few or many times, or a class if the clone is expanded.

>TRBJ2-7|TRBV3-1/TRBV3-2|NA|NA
CASSQDASHREQYF
TGTGCCAGCAGCCAAGATGCTAGCCACAGGGAGCAGTACTTC
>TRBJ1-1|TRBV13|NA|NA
CASSLDVGTNTEAFF
TGTGCCAGCAGCTTAGATGTAGGTACGAACACTGAAGCTTTCTTT
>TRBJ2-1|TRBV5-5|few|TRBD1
CASSLGQGGYNEQFF
TGTGCCAGCAGCTTAGGACAGGGGGGCTACAATGAGCAGTTCTTC
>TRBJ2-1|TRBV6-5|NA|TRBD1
CASKGRGLRNEQFF
TGTGCCAGCAAGGGCAGGGGGCTTCGCAATGAGCAGTTCTTC
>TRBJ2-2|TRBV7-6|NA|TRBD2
CASSLLLAGGFTGELFF
TGTGCCAGCAGCTTACTCCTAGCGGGGGGTTTCACCGGGGAGCTGTTTTTT
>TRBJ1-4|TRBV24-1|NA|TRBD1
CATSSTGGANEKLFF
TGTGCCACCAGTTCCACAGGGGGTGCTAATGAAAAACTGTTTTTT
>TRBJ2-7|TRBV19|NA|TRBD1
CASNPGTGGYEQYF
TGTGCCAGTAACCCCGGGACAGGGGGCTACGAGCAGTACTTC
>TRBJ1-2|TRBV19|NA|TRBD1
CASLYTGTGYGYTF
TGTGCCAGTCTTTATACCGGGACAGGGTATGGCTACACCTTC
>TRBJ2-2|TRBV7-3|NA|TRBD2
CASSFSGIAPGELFF
TGTGCCAGCAGCTTTAGCGGGATAGCACCCGGGGAGCTGTTTTTT
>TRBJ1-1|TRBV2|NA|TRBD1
CASRDSGGRTEAFF
TGTGCCAGCAGGGACTCAGGGGGGAGGACTGAAGCTTTCTTT
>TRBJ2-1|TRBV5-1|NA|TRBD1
CASSVQGQGVKSEQFF
TGCGCCAGCAGCGTCCAAGGACAGGGAGTAAAAAGCGAGCAGTTCTTC
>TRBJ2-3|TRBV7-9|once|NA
CASSLASASTDTQYF
TGTGCCAGCAGCTTAGCTTCAGCAAGCACAGATACGCAGTATTTT
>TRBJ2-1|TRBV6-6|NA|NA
CASSFLRGQFF
TGTGCCAGCAGCTTCCTCAGGGGGCAGTTCTTC
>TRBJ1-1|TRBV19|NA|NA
CATYSGTSALSFF
TGTGCCACCTACTCCGGGACGTCCGCGTTATCTTTCTTT
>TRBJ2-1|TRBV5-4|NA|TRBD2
CASSLGRGANNEQFF
TGTGCCAGCAGCTTGGGGCGGGGGGCCAACAATGAGCAGTTCTTC
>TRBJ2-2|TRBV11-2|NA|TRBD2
CASSLGGGATGELFF
TGTGCCAGCAGCTTAGGCGGGGGGGCAACCGGGGAGCTGTTTTTT
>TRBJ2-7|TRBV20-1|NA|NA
CSASAEYEQYF
TGCAGTGCTAGTGCAGAATACGAGCAGTACTTC
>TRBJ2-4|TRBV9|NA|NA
CASSPREKNIQYF
TGTGCCAGCAGCCCCAGGGAAAAAAACATTCAGTACTTC
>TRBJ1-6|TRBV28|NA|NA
CASTETGNSPLHF
TGTGCCAGCACCGAGACAGGAAATTCACCCCTCCACTTT
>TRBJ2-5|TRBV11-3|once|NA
CASSLDGETQYF
TGTGCCAGCAGCTTAGATGGGGAGACCCAGTACTTC
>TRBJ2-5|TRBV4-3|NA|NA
CASSRLYRVPGETQYF
TGCGCCAGCAGCCGTTTATACCGGGTCCCGGGAGAGACCCAGTACTTC
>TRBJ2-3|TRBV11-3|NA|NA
CASSLGDPGADTQYF
TGTGCCAGCAGCTTAGGCGATCCGGGCGCAGATACGCAGTATTTT
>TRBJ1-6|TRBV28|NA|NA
CASSLPDRNNSPLHF
TGTGCCAGCAGTTTACCCGACAGGAACAATTCACCCCTCCACTTT
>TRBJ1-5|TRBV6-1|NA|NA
CASSEAFQPQHF
TGTGCCAGCAGTGAAGCGTTCCAGCCCCAGCATTTT
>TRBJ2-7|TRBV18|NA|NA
CASSPFEGGMPYEQYF
TGTGCCAGCTCCCCCTTTGAAGGGGGTATGCCGTACGAGCAGTACTTC
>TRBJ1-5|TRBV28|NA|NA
CASSTLGSGDQPQHF
TGTGCCAGCAGTACCCTCGGGTCGGGGGATCAGCCCCAGCATTTT
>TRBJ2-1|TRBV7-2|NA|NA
CASSFFGSDNEQFF
TGTGCCAGCAGCTTTTTCGGGTCCGACAATGAGCAGTTCTTC
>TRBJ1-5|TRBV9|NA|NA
CASSAGTDINQPQHF
TGTGCCAGCAGCGCCGGGACGGATATCAATCAGCCCCAGCATTTT
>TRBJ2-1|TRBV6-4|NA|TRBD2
CASRVEAGGRYEQFF
TGTGCCAGCCGGGTCGAAGCGGGGGGGCGCTATGAGCAGTTCTTC
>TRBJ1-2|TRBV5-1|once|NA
CASSPHFRGFGYTF
TGCGCCAGCAGCCCCCACTTTCGGGGCTTTGGCTACACCTTC
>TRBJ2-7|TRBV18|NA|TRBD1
CASSPFGQGASHEQYF
TGTGCCAGCTCACCATTTGGACAGGGGGCCAGTCACGAGCAGTACTTC
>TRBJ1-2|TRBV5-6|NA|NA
CASSPDMGGSTGYTF
TGTGCCAGCAGCCCTGATATGGGGGGGTCGACTGGCTACACCTTC
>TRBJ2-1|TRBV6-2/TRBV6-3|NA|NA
CASSSLGRGEQFF
TGTGCCAGCAGTTCACTAGGGCGCGGTGAGCAGTTCTTC
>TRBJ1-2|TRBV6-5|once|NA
CASRATGPFYGYTF
TGTGCCAGCAGAGCGACAGGACCTTTCTATGGCTACACCTTC
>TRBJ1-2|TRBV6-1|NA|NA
CASSEWGAGGYTF
TGTGCCAGCAGTGAGTGGGGGGCTGGTGGCTACACCTTC
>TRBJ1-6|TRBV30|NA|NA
CAWSVGVRLSPLHF
TGTGCCTGGAGTGTAGGGGTCAGGCTTTCACCCCTCCACTTT
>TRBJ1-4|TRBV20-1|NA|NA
CSASGALNEKLFF
TGCAGTGCTAGTGGGGCCTTAAATGAAAAACTGTTTTTT
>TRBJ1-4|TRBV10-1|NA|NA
CASIPPWQGTNEKLFF
TGCGCCAGCATTCCCCCCTGGCAGGGAACTAATGAAAAACTGTTTTTT
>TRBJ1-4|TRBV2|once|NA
CASSAFGRINEKLFF
TGTGCCAGCAGTGCTTTTGGTCGGATCAATGAAAAACTGTTTTTT
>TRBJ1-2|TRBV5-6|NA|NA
CASSLGGYGYTF
TGTGCCAGCAGCTTGGGTGGGTATGGCTACACCTTC
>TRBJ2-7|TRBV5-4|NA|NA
CASSLAQGRGSSYEQYF
TGTGCCAGCAGCTTGGCCCAAGGGCGGGGAAGCTCCTACGAGCAGTACTTC
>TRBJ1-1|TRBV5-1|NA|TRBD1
CASSHRDRVRNTEAFF
TGCGCCAGCAGCCACCGGGACAGGGTTAGGAACACTGAAGCTTTCTTT
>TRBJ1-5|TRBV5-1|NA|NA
CASSLEGLSNQPQHF
TGCGCCAGCAGCTTGGAGGGCCTTAGCAATCAGCCCCAGCATTTT
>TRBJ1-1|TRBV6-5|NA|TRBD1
CASSYSGGSNTEAFF
TGTGCCAGCAGTTACTCAGGGGGCTCGAACACTGAAGCTTTCTTT
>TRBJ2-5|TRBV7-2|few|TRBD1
CASKPSADRDQETQYF
TGTGCCAGCAAACCGTCCGCTGACAGGGACCAAGAGACCCAGTACTTC
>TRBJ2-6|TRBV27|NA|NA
CASSPLGGANVLTF
TGTGCCAGCAGCCCTTTAGGGGGGGCCAACGTCCTGACTTTC
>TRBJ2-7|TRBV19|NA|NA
CASSPRHQGGYYEQYF
TGTGCCAGTAGTCCAAGACACCAGGGGGGTTACTACGAGCAGTACTTC